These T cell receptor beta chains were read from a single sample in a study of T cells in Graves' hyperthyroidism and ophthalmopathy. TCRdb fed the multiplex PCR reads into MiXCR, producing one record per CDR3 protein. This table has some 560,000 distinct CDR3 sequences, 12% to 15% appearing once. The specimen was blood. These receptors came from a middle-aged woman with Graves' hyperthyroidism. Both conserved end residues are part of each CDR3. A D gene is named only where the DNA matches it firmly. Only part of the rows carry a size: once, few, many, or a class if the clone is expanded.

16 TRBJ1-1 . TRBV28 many CASSFDAGSMNTEAFF TGTGCCAGCAGTTTCGACGCCGGGAGTATGAACACTGAAGCTTTCTTT
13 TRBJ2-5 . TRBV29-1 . CSVYGPSQETQYF TGCAGCGTTTATGGACCGTCCCAAGAGACCCAGTACTTC
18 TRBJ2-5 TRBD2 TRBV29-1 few CSVTGLEGLAGLQETQYF TGCAGCGTGACCGGCCTGGAGGGTCTAGCGGGCCTCCAAGAGACCCAGTACTTC
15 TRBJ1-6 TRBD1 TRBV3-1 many CASSQAGTGESPLHF TGTGCCAGCAGCCAAGCCGGGACAGGAGAGTCACCCCTCCACTTT
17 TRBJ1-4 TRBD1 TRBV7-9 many CASSPAAGGPVNEKLFF TGTGCCAGCAGCCCCGCGGCAGGGGGACCCGTTAATGAAAAACTGTTTTTT
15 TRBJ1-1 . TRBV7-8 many CASSRMTGMNTEAFF TGTGCCAGCAGCCGCATGACGGGTATGAACACTGAAGCTTTCTTT
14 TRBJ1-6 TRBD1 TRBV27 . CASSFAGGESPLHF TGTGCCAGCAGTTTCGCAGGGGGGGAGTCACCCCTCCACTTT
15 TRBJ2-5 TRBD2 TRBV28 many CASTSSSGRQETQYF TGTGCCAGCACCTCTTCTAGCGGGAGGCAAGAGACCCAGTACTTC
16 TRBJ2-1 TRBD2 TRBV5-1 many CASSLMAGGTYNEQFF TGCGCCAGCAGCTTGATGGCGGGAGGAACCTACAATGAGCAGTTCTTC
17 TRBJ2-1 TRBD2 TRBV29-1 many CSVVRTGTSGFYNEQFF TGCAGCGTTGTACGGACCGGGACTAGCGGTTTCTACAATGAGCAGTTCTTC
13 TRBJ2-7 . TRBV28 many CASSLSPGGEQYF TGTGCCAGCAGTTTATCTCCCGGGGGCGAGCAGTACTTC
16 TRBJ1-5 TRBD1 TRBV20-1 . CSARPDREVSNQPQHF TGCAGTGCTAGACCCGACAGGGAAGTGAGCAATCAGCCCCAGCATTTT
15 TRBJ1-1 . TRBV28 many CASSFPARGVNEAFF TGTGCCAGCAGTTTTCCTGCCCGGGGGGTGAATGAAGCTTTCTTT
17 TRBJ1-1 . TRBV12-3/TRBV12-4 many CATPGIRQAGVNTEAFF TGTGCCACCCCCGGAATCCGGCAAGCCGGGGTTAACACTGAAGCTTTCTTT
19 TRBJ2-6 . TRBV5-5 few CASSPRTLGGLSGANVLTF TGTGCCAGCAGCCCACGGACACTAGGAGGTCTCTCTGGGGCCAACGTCCTGACTTTC
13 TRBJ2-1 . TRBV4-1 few CASSQDWANEQFF TGCGCCAGCAGCCAAGATTGGGCGAATGAGCAGTTCTTC
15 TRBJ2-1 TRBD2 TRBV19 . CASQSPQRDMNEQFF TGTGCCAGTCAATCACCCCAGCGGGATATGAATGAGCAGTTCTTC
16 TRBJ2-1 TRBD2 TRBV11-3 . CASSSATSGRANEQFF TGTGCCAGCAGCTCGGCGACTAGCGGGAGGGCCAATGAGCAGTTCTTC
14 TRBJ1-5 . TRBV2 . CASAGGTQPSAQHF TGTGCCAGCGCTGGGGGGACACAGCCGTCAGCCCAGCATTTT
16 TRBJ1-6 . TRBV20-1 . CSARTRSSSYNSPLHF TGCAGTGCGCGGACAAGGTCAAGTTCCTATAATTCACCCCTCCACTTT
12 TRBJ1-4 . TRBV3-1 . CANSHGREKLFF TGTGCCAACAGCCACGGTCGCGAAAAACTGTTTTTT
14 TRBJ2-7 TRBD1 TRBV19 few CASSNAYRGYEQYF TGTGCCAGTAGTAACGCCTACAGGGGCTACGAGCAGTACTTC
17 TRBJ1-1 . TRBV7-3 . CASSPGKGRGTSTEAFF TGTGCCAGCAGTCCCGGGAAGGGGAGGGGAACGTCAACTGAAGCTTTCTTT
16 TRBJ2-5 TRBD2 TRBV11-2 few CASSLTTSGGGETQYF TGTGCCAGCAGCTTAACCACCTCGGGGGGAGGAGAGACCCAGTACTTC
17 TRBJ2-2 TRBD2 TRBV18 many CASSPRRLAGVTGELFF TGTGCCAGCTCACCACGGAGACTAGCGGGAGTTACCGGGGAGCTGTTTTTT
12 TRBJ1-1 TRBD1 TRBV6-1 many CASSIRGTEAFF TGTGCCAGCAGTATCAGGGGGACTGAAGCTTTCTTT
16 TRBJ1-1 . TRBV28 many CASSLAVVRGNTEAFF TGTGCCAGCAGTTTAGCAGTGGTGCGAGGAAACACTGAAGCTTTCTTT
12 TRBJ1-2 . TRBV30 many CAWMQVSYGYTF TGTGCCTGGATGCAGGTCTCATATGGCTACACCTTC
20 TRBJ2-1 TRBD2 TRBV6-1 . CASRDRARTSGRLIGNEQFF TGTGCCAGCAGGGACAGGGCCCGGACTAGCGGGAGGCTAATCGGTAATGAGCAGTTCTTC
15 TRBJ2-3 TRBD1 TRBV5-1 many CASSLGTGTTDTQYF TGCGCCAGCAGCTTGGGGACAGGGACCACAGATACGCAGTATTTT
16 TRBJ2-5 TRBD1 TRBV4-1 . CASSPGGGQGVETQYF TGCGCCAGCAGCCCAGGGGGAGGACAGGGGGTAGAGACCCAGTACTTC
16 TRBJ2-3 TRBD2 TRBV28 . CASSSPGGSNTDTQYF TGTGCCAGCAGTTCCCCGGGCGGGAGTAACACAGATACGCAGTATTTT
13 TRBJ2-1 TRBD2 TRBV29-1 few CSETSGRANEQFF TGCAGCGAGACTAGCGGGAGGGCGAATGAGCAGTTCTTC